Included here is one T cell receptor beta chain sequence, with context. Its antigen remains unknown. This entry belongs to a study of post-analysis software for immune sequencing data. Findings of the study overall: Five or six TRBV segments were significantly more frequent in patients than in controls. TRBV5-6, TRBV5-1 and TRBV20-1 were among these segments.

Unique-molecular-identifier-tagged TCR beta cDNA libraries were used. TCRdb independently ran MiXCR on the PCR reads; one entry per CDR3 protein. The sample has about 620,000 distinct CDR3 sequences, about 40% seen once. Unmatched junction bases numbered 11, after V lost 1 base and J lost 6 bases. The CDR3 length is 16 residues. The germline V gene encodes CDR1 LGHNA and CDR2 YNFKEQ. The specimen sequenced was blood. The chain carries TRBV4-2 and TRBJ2-7, with 8 bases matching TRBD2. The TCR was taken from a girl aged 10 to 17 with multiple sclerosis. CDR3 sequence: CASSQVSSGENLEQYF. The DNA of the CDR3 is TGTGCCAGCAGCCAAGTAAGTAGCGGGGAGAACCTCGAGCAGTACTTC.